This T cell receptor beta chain appears in the sequencing data of a study of molecular identifiers for immune sequencing clone quantification. Overall study context: Replicate experiments divided RNA from about 19,000 or 110,000 naive CD8 cells into five parts and sequenced four.

Germline lookup yields CDR1 SQVTM and CDR2 ANQGSEA. With V trimmed by 4 bases and J by 6 bases, 8 bases remained unmatched. The CDR3 covers 14 residues. Both previously described methods and listed TCR primers were employed to make bulk TCR libraries. TCRdb redid the calling of the PCR reads with MiXCR, one entry per CDR3 protein. The data contain 460,000 or so distinct CDR3 sequences, over 20% of them singletons. Based on a CD8+CD4-CCR7+CD45RA+ profile, naive CD8 T cells were sorted. The sequencing input was naive CD8+ T cells from blood, with Jurkat cell RNA spiked in. Noted subset: FACS-sorted CD8+CD4-CCR7+CD45RA+ naive T cells. The chain carries TRBV29-1 and TRBJ2-1; TRBD2 matches 8 bases. The clonotype comes from a human donor in good health. Some libraries in this study had Jurkat cell RNA spiked in. CDR3 bases: TGCAGCGTTGGACAATTCGGACTAGCCAATGAGCAGTTCTTC. It encodes CSVGQFGLANEQFF.